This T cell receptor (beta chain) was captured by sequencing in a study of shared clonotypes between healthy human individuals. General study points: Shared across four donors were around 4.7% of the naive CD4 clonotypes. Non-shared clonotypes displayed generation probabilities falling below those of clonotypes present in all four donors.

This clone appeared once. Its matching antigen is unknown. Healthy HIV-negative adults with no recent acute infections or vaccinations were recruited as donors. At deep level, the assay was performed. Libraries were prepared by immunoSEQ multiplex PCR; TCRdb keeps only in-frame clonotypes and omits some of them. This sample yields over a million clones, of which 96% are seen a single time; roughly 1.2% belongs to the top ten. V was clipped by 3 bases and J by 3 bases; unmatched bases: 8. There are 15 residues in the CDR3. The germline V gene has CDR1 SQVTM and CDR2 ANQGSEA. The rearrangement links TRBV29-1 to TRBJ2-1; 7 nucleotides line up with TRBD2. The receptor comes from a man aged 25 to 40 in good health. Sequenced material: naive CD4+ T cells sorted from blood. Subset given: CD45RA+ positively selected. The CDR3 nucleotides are TGCAGCGTTGATGAGCTAGCGGTTCTCTACAATGAGCAGTTCTTC. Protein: CSVDELAVLYNEQFF.